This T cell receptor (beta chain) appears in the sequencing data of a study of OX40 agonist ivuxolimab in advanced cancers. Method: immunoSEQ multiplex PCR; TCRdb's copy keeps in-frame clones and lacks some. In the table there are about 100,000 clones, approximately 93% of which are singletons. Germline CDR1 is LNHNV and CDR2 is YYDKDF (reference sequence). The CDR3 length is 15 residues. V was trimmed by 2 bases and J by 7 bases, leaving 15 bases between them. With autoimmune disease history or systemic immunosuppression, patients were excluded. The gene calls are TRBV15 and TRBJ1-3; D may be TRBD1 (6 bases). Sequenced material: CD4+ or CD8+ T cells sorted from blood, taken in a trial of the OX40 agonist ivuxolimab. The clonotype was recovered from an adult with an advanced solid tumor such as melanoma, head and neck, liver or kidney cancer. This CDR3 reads CATSRTSGGWNTIYF. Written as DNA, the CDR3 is TGTGCCACCAGCAGAACGAGTGGGGGCTGGAACACCATATATTTT.